This TCR beta chain was observed in a study of blood T cell repertoires in COVID-19. Study as a whole: PBMCs, B-cell-depleted T cells, or T cells were the source of the cDNA or gDNA that made up the material.

Profiling relied on immunoSEQ multiplex PCR, and the TCRdb table lists in-frame clones only, not all of them. The sample consists of around 87,000 clones, roughly 85% of them appearing once. Germline CDR1 GTSNPN, CDR2 SVGIG (reference sequence). The V gene end was trimmed by 2 bases and the J gene end by 4 bases; junction bases not matched to a gene: 4. This CDR3 spans 13 amino acids. The chain combines TRBV30 with TRBJ1-1; 7 positions match TRBD1. This clonotype originated in a human donor in a cohort sampled during active COVID-19. Sample: peripheral blood. As DNA, the CDR3 is TGTGCCTGGAGTACCAGGGGGAGCACTGAAGCTTTCTTT. Its protein product is CAWSTRGSTEAFF.